The 27 T cell receptor beta chains listed next were all sequenced from one sample in a study of shared clonotypes between healthy human individuals. This table comes from immunoSEQ multiplex PCR, and its TCRdb copy is limited to in-frame clones, with some not included. The profile shows millions of clones, roughly 94% of them singletons. The source material was naive CD4+ T cells sorted from blood. Subset described: CD45RA+ positively selected. These receptors originate from a man younger than 35 in good health.

V gene TRBV5-4 combines with J gene TRBJ1-1; D not resolved. The CDR3 consists of 12 residues. Germline lookup yields CDR1 SGHNT and CDR2 YYREEE (reference sequence). V was trimmed by 4 bases and J by 7 bases, leaving 11 bases between them. The CDR3 DNA follows: TGTGCCAGCAGCACCGGGCCAGGTGAAGCTTTCTTT. This encodes CASSTGPGEAFF.

V and J are TRBV5-1 and TRBJ2-7; TRBD1 agrees at 9 bases. The CDR3 sequence is 17 residues long. CDR1 SGHRS and CDR2 YFSETQ come from the germline V gene. After removal of 4 bases from V and 7 bases from J, the junction contained 18 bases not matched to a gene. The CDR3, as DNA: TGCGCCAGCAGCAGGGATCCTCCGGGACAGGGCCCTTTTGAGCAGTACTTC. Its protein product is CASSRDPPGQGPFEQYF.

V usage is TRBV14 and J usage is TRBJ2-3; D may be TRBD2 (5 bases). CDR3 length: 15 amino acids. V lost 4 bases and J 4 bases, leaving 15 bases between the germline ends. Germline V lookup: CDR1 SGHDN, CDR2 FVKESK. The CDR3 bases are TGTGCCAGCAGCCCCCTCGGGGTCCTCTCAGATACGCAGTATTTT. Translated: CASSPLGVLSDTQYF.

DNA for the CDR3: TGCGCCAGCAGCTTTGACAGATACAATGAGCAGTTCTTC. It is translated as CASSFDRYNEQFF. The rearrangement joins TRBV5-1 to TRBJ2-1; tentatively, D is TRBD1 (5 bases). Germline V gene data show CDR1 as SGHRS and CDR2 as YFSETQ. The CDR3 spans 13 residues. Trimming pared 2 bases from V and 4 bases from J, leaving 7 bases between.

V is TRBV6-6 and J is TRBJ2-4; D assignment may be TRBD1 or TRBD2 (5 bases each). Germline loops: CDR1 MNHNY, CDR2 SVGAGI (reference sequence). Trimming removed 7 bases from V and 0 bases from J, with 10 bases in between. The CDR3 runs to 14 residues. The CDR3 region is CASTTGLAKNIQYF. The CDR3 nucleotides read TGTGCCAGCACCACAGGACTAGCCAAAAACATTCAGTACTTC.

This sequence joins TRBV7-9 and TRBJ2-5; D not resolved. Germline CDR1 and CDR2: SEHNR and FQNEAQ (reference sequence). The CDR3 covers 14 residues. The germline V and J ends were trimmed by 4 bases and 5 bases, with 14 bases remaining between them. The CDR3 coding sequence is TGTGCCAGCAGCTCGACCCTGACGCTCGAGACCCAGTACTTC. This codes for CASSSTLTLETQYF.

The DNA of the CDR3 is TGTGCCACCCACCCAGGGGCGGCAGGGAGCGTCCTGACTTTC. This codes for CATHPGAAGSVLTF. The V gene is TRBV6-5, the J gene TRBJ2-6; D is possibly TRBD1 (6 bases). The V end was cut by 10 bases, the J end by 12 bases, with 22 bases between. Germline CDR1 reads MNHEY; CDR2 reads SVGAGI. The CDR3 contains 14 residues.

This clone was seen just once. V usage is TRBV29-1 and J usage is TRBJ2-2; the match to TRBD1 covers 7 bases. The CDR3 has 13 amino acids. Germline CDR1 is SQVTM and CDR2 is ANQGSEA. The CDR3 DNA sequence: TGCAGTGCCGGGACAGTGAACACCGGGGAGCTGTTTTTT. Translated: CSAGTVNTGELFF.

This clone appeared once. This sample includes further DNA sequences coding for the same CDR3. The V call is TRBV2, the J call TRBJ2-7; D is undetermined. Germline values: CDR1 SNHLY, CDR2 FYNNEI. The CDR3 length is 14 residues. V lost 1 base to trimming and J lost 1 base, with 8 bases between them. As DNA, the CDR3 is TGTGCCAGCAGTGAAGGTGGGCTGTCCTACGAGCAGTACTTC. Protein sequence: CASSEGGLSYEQYF.

The chain combines TRBV6-5 with TRBJ1-3, with 7 bases matching TRBD1. The CDR3 length is 14 residues. The V gene's germline CDR1 is MNHEY and CDR2 SVGAGI. V was clipped by 6 bases and J by 7 bases; unmatched bases: 9. The CDR3, as DNA: TGTGCCAGCAGCCTCCCAGGACAGGCGAACACCATATATTTT. As protein: CASSLPGQANTIYF.

The chain is built from TRBV25-1 and TRBJ2-6; D is unresolved. V lost 4 bases to trimming and J lost 0 bases, with 10 bases between them. The CDR3 spans 16 residues. Per the germline V gene, CDR1 is MGHDK and CDR2 is SYGVNS. The CDR3 DNA follows: TGTGCCAGCAGTGGCGTCAGCATCTCTGGGGCCAACGTCCTGACTTTC. Encoded protein: CASSGVSISGANVLTF.

The V call is TRBV14, the J call TRBJ2-7; TRBD2 matches at 14 bases. CDR3 length equals 15 residues. The germline gives CDR1 SGHDN, CDR2 FVKESK. Trimming cost V 3 bases and J 4 bases; bases outside gene matches: 2. The DNA of the CDR3 is TGTGCCAGCAGCCACTGGACTAGCGGGAGGTACGAGCAGTACTTC. It codes for CASSHWTSGRYEQYF.

V usage is TRBV11-2 and J usage is TRBJ1-3; D ambiguous. Germline CDR1 reads SGHAT; CDR2 reads FQNNGV. CDR3 length: 16 amino acids. Trimming left V 4 bases short and J 0 bases short, with 13 bases between. The CDR3: CASSSQLVDSGNTIYF. Here the CDR3 DNA reads TGTGCCAGCAGCTCCCAACTCGTAGACTCTGGAAACACCATATATTTT.

For this clone: The sample contains more than one DNA sequence encoding this CDR3. The chain recombines TRBV7-3 with TRBJ2-3; D not resolved. V lost 2 bases and J 6 bases, leaving 6 bases between the germline ends. Germline assignment: CDR1 SGHTA and CDR2 FQGTGA. The length of the CDR3 is 12 residues. The CDR3 coding sequence is TGTGCCAGCAGCTTAGGTACGGATACGCAGTATTTT. Translating it yields CASSLGTDTQYF.

This chain joins TRBV14 and TRBJ2-3, with unresolved D. V lost 4 bases to trimming and J lost 0 bases, with 8 bases between them. In germline, CDR1 is SGHDN, CDR2 FVKESK. The CDR3 loop spans 14 amino acids. The CDR3 nucleotides read TGTGCCAGCAGCCCCCCGCGGAGCACAGATACGCAGTATTTT. Its translation: CASSPPRSTDTQYF.

Note on this clone: At one of its ends the junction is not consistent with the germline gene, which may arise from a read error. The chain is built from TRBV10-3 and TRBJ2-7; unclear D gene. CDR1 and CDR2 from the germline V gene are ENHRY and SYGVKD. The CDR3 is 11 amino acids. Here the CDR3 reads CAISDSYAQYF. In DNA, the CDR3 is TGTGCCATCAGTGATTCCTACGCGCAGTACTTC.

The V call is TRBV9, the J call TRBJ2-6; D is possibly TRBD1 or TRBD2 (6 bases each). V was shortened by 0 bases and J by 6 bases, with 10 bases between the two germline ends. From germline, CDR1 is SGDLS and CDR2 YYNGEE. The CDR3 extends over 15 amino acids. CDR3 DNA sequence: TGTGCCAGCAGCGTAGCGGGGGCGATGGCCAACGTCCTGACTTTC. Translated: CASSVAGAMANVLTF.

The CDR3 DNA reads as TGTGCCAGCAGCCAAGAATGGGGGGGGTCAAAGACCCAGTACTTC. Amino acids: CASSQEWGGSKTQYF. The rearrangement links TRBV4-2 to TRBJ2-5; TRBD2 matches 7 bases. Germline assignment: CDR1 LGHNA and CDR2 YNFKEQ. This CDR3 comprises 15 residues. V trimming: 0 bases; J trimming: 6 bases; junction bases outside the gene matches: 7.

This sequence joins TRBV5-1 and TRBJ1-1; unclear D gene. The V and J ends lost 0 bases and 6 bases respectively, with 12 bases between them. The CDR3 covers 14 residues. Germline V gene data show CDR1 as SGHRS and CDR2 as YFSETQ. CDR3 sequence: CASSLAPSRAEAFF. CDR3 in DNA: TGCGCCAGCAGCTTGGCCCCGTCTCGGGCTGAAGCTTTCTTT.

The chain uses TRBV7-2 and TRBJ2-3; D may be TRBD2 (5 bases). From germline, CDR1 is SGHTA and CDR2 FQGNSA. The CDR3 is 13 residues long. V lost 1 base and J 6 bases, leaving 8 bases between the germline ends. This CDR3 is CASSLGSGDTQYF. The CDR3, as DNA: TGTGCCAGCAGCTTAGGATCGGGGGATACGCAGTATTTT.

This clone appeared once. This sequence joins TRBV6-5 and TRBJ1-1, with D uncertain. This CDR3 has 15 amino acids. CDR1 and CDR2 from the germline V gene are MNHEY and SVGAGI. The V gene lost 5 bases and the J gene lost 6 bases, with 19 bases spanning the gap. CDR3 amino acids: CASSRGGGGRAEAFF. For the CDR3, the DNA is TGTGCCAGCAGTCGTGGAGGTGGCGGAAGGGCTGAAGCTTTCTTT.

This chain joins TRBV5-1 and TRBJ2-5; 8 positions agree with TRBD2. The V gene end was trimmed by 2 bases and the J gene end by 1 base; junction bases not matched to a gene: 4. Germline V gives CDR1 SGHRS, CDR2 YFSETQ. The CDR3 totals 15 residues. This chain's CDR3 is CASSLPSGLQETQYF. The CDR3 DNA is TGCGCCAGCAGCTTACCTAGCGGGCTCCAAGAGACCCAGTACTTC.

This chain links TRBV14 with TRBJ2-2; D not resolved. The V end lost 1 base, the J end lost 4 bases, and 10 bases lay between the germline ends. The CDR3 totals 15 residues. The germline V gene has CDR1 SGHDN and CDR2 FVKESK. CDR3 in amino acids: CASSQVGGGTGELFF. The CDR3 DNA is TGTGCCAGCAGCCAAGTGGGCGGTGGCACCGGGGAGCTGTTTTTT.

This clone was recorded only once. The chain uses TRBV2 and TRBJ1-3; no definite D call. The V end lost 5 bases, the J end lost 0 bases, and 11 bases lay between the germline ends. Germline CDR1 and CDR2: SNHLY and FYNNEI. The length of the CDR3 is 15 residues. The CDR3 reads CASSLDPSSGNTIYF. The DNA of the CDR3 is TGTGCCAGCAGTTTAGACCCAAGCTCTGGAAACACCATATATTTT.

V usage is TRBV10-3 and J usage is TRBJ2-3; 9 positions agree with TRBD2. CDR1 ENHRY and CDR2 SYGVKD come from the germline V gene. V shed 4 bases and J 4 bases; nucleotides not matched to a gene: 3. This CDR3 has 14 residues. The CDR3 loop reads CAISAGGGADTQYF. DNA of the CDR3: TGTGCCATCAGTGCGGGCGGGGGGGCAGATACGCAGTATTTT.

The V gene is TRBV18, the J gene TRBJ2-5, with no clear D. CDR1 is KGHSH, CDR2 LQKENI, per germline. The CDR3 contains 14 residues. Trimming removed 5 bases at V and 4 bases at J, with 14 bases between. CDR3 sequence reads: CASSSTATAETQYF. The CDR3 nucleotides are TGTGCCAGCTCATCGACCGCGACCGCAGAGACCCAGTACTTC.

The table lists this clone with a count of one. CDR3 nucleotides: TGCGCCAGCAGCAGGGGACAGGGTGCTGGGGCCAACGTCCTGACTTTC. Its translation is CASSRGQGAGANVLTF. The chain has TRBV5-1 and TRBJ2-6; 9 nucleotides line up with TRBD1. CDR3 length: 16 amino acids. V gave up 4 bases and J gave up 2 bases; unmatched junction bases: 4. Looked up from germline, CDR1 is SGHRS and CDR2 is YFSETQ.